This is a list of T cell receptor beta chains from one sample in a study of early T cells in non-severe SARS-CoV-2 infection. Each CDR3 protein gets one entry after TCRdb re-called the 5' RACE reads with MiXCR. Here the sample spans about 50,000 distinct CDR3 sequences, approximately 8.5% being singletons. The sample taken for sequencing was whole blood. The source is an adult who was a healthcare worker with PCR-confirmed SARS-CoV-2 infection or an uninfected control (not recorded which). The CDR3 runs from the conserved cysteine through the conserved F or W. The order of the fields is CDR3 DNA, CDR3 protein, clone size, J gene, CDR3 length, V gene, D gene. D genes are given only for firm matches. A clone size is listed for some rows: how often the clone was seen (once, few, many), or a class if it is expanded.

CDR3nt: TGTGCCAGCAGCCCCGACTATCTCAGTACAGATACGCAGTATTTT
CDR3aa: CASSPDYLSTDTQYF
abundance: few
j_gene: TRBJ2-3
len: 15
v_gene: TRBV7-2
d_gene: .

CDR3nt: TGTGCCAGCAGTCTGGGGGGGCTACCTGAAGCTTTCTTT
CDR3aa: CASSLGGLPEAFF
abundance: many
j_gene: TRBJ1-1
len: 13
v_gene: TRBV12-3/TRBV12-4
d_gene: .

CDR3nt: TGCAGTGCTTGGCAAACAGGGGGCACCGGGGAGCTGTTTTTT
CDR3aa: CSAWQTGGTGELFF
abundance: few
j_gene: TRBJ2-2
len: 14
v_gene: TRBV20-1
d_gene: TRBD1

CDR3nt: TGTGCCAGCAGTTTATCTCTTTCAGGCAATCAGCCCCAGCATTTT
CDR3aa: CASSLSLSGNQPQHF
abundance: many
j_gene: TRBJ1-5
len: 15
v_gene: TRBV28
d_gene: .

CDR3nt: TGTGCCAGCAGCTTACGCATCCTCCACACCGGGGAGCTGTTTTTT
CDR3aa: CASSLRILHTGELFF
abundance: .
j_gene: TRBJ2-2
len: 15
v_gene: TRBV7-8
d_gene: .

CDR3nt: TGCAGTGCTAGAGGGACTAGCGGGGAGACCCAGTACTTC
CDR3aa: CSARGTSGETQYF
abundance: many
j_gene: TRBJ2-5
len: 13
v_gene: TRBV20-1
d_gene: TRBD2

CDR3nt: TGTGCCAGCAGCTTCGACGGGACTAGCGCGTCCGAGCAGTACTTC
CDR3aa: CASSFDGTSASEQYF
abundance: .
j_gene: TRBJ2-7
len: 15
v_gene: TRBV7-9
d_gene: TRBD2

CDR3nt: TGTGCCAGCAACTCCCGGGACAGGGGAAATGAGCAGTTCTTC
CDR3aa: CASNSRDRGNEQFF
abundance: few
j_gene: TRBJ2-1
len: 14
v_gene: TRBV12-3/TRBV12-4
d_gene: TRBD1

CDR3nt: TGTGCCAGCAGCTTGGGGGGTCGTAGCGGGAGAAATAATGAGCAGTTCTTC
CDR3aa: CASSLGGRSGRNNEQFF
abundance: many
j_gene: TRBJ2-1
len: 17
v_gene: TRBV7-8
d_gene: TRBD2

CDR3nt: TGTGCCAGCAGTGGACAGGGACTCTATAATTCACCCCTCCACTTT
CDR3aa: CASSGQGLYNSPLHF
abundance: many
j_gene: TRBJ1-6
len: 15
v_gene: TRBV6-1
d_gene: TRBD1

CDR3nt: TGCAGTGCTAGTGCGGACAGGTGGACGAATGGCTACACCTTC
CDR3aa: CSASADRWTNGYTF
abundance: many
j_gene: TRBJ1-2
len: 14
v_gene: TRBV20-1
d_gene: TRBD1

CDR3nt: TGTGCCAGCAGCCCCTCAGACGGGAATGAGCAGTTCTTC
CDR3aa: CASSPSDGNEQFF
abundance: many
j_gene: TRBJ2-1
len: 13
v_gene: TRBV7-2
d_gene: .

CDR3nt: TGTGCCAGCAGCTTCCTAGCTATTGGAGATGAGCAGTTCTTC
CDR3aa: CASSFLAIGDEQFF
abundance: many
j_gene: TRBJ2-1
len: 14
v_gene: TRBV11-1
d_gene: .

CDR3nt: TGCAGCGTATCCGAATTCGGGGGGCAGAACACTGAAGCTTTCTTT
CDR3aa: CSVSEFGGQNTEAFF
abundance: few
j_gene: TRBJ1-1
len: 15
v_gene: TRBV29-1
d_gene: .

CDR3nt: TGCAGTGCTAGTACGAGGTACGAGCAGTACTTC
CDR3aa: CSASTRYEQYF
abundance: few
j_gene: TRBJ2-7
len: 11
v_gene: TRBV20-1
d_gene: .

CDR3nt: TGTGCCAGCAGTTTGGGCCAGAGGCCCCAGCATTTT
CDR3aa: CASSLGQRPQHF
abundance: .
j_gene: TRBJ1-5
len: 12
v_gene: TRBV12-3/TRBV12-4
d_gene: .

CDR3nt: TGCAGTGCTAGAGATTTTGAGGGGTTGGAGACCCAGTACTTC
CDR3aa: CSARDFEGLETQYF
abundance: many
j_gene: TRBJ2-5
len: 14
v_gene: TRBV20-1
d_gene: .

CDR3nt: TGTGCCAGCAGCTCCTTTGGTGGGGCCAACGTCCTGACTTTC
CDR3aa: CASSSFGGANVLTF
abundance: many
j_gene: TRBJ2-6
len: 14
v_gene: TRBV6-6
d_gene: .

CDR3nt: TGTGCCTTACGAGGGACGGTTGGGTCACCCCTCCACTTT
CDR3aa: CALRGTVGSPLHF
abundance: many
j_gene: TRBJ1-6
len: 13
v_gene: TRBV28
d_gene: .

CDR3nt: TGTGCCAGCAGCGAACAACCGGGGGGCCGGGGAGAGACCCAGTACTTC
CDR3aa: CASSEQPGGRGETQYF
abundance: many
j_gene: TRBJ2-5
len: 16
v_gene: TRBV27
d_gene: .

CDR3nt: TGCAGTGCTACCTCTGCGGGAGGGCCTTTGGCCGGGGAGCTGTTTTTT
CDR3aa: CSATSAGGPLAGELFF
abundance: many
j_gene: TRBJ2-2
len: 16
v_gene: TRBV20-1
d_gene: TRBD2

CDR3nt: TGTGCCAGCAGTTACTGGGGACAGGGTCAGGAAAAACTGTTTTTT
CDR3aa: CASSYWGQGQEKLFF
abundance: .
j_gene: TRBJ1-4
len: 15
v_gene: TRBV6-5
d_gene: TRBD1

CDR3nt: TGTGCCAGCAGTTGGGGCGACTTCCAGCATTTT
CDR3aa: CASSWGDFQHF
abundance: .
j_gene: TRBJ1-5
len: 11
v_gene: TRBV28
d_gene: .

CDR3nt: TGCAGCGTAACATATGGCTACACCTTC
CDR3aa: CSVTYGYTF
abundance: .
j_gene: TRBJ1-2
len: 9
v_gene: TRBV29-1
d_gene: .

CDR3nt: TGTGCCAGCAGTTTGGCTAGCTGGGAGCAGTTCTTC
CDR3aa: CASSLASWEQFF
abundance: few
j_gene: TRBJ2-1
len: 12
v_gene: TRBV28
d_gene: .

CDR3nt: TGTGCCAGCAGCTCAGGGTACTATGGCTACACCTTC
CDR3aa: CASSSGYYGYTF
abundance: many
j_gene: TRBJ1-2
len: 12
v_gene: TRBV7-2
d_gene: .

CDR3nt: TGCAGCGTTGATCGCTACGATGAGCAGTTCTTC
CDR3aa: CSVDRYDEQFF
abundance: many
j_gene: TRBJ2-1
len: 11
v_gene: TRBV29-1
d_gene: .

CDR3nt: TGTGCCAGCAGTTACAATCCACACAGAGCCGACACCGGGGAGCTGTTTTTT
CDR3aa: CASSYNPHRADTGELFF
abundance: many
j_gene: TRBJ2-2
len: 17
v_gene: TRBV6-6
d_gene: .

CDR3nt: TGTGCCAGCAGTTTGGGGGGGGCCAACACAGATACGCAGTATTTT
CDR3aa: CASSLGGANTDTQYF
abundance: few
j_gene: TRBJ2-3
len: 15
v_gene: TRBV27
d_gene: .